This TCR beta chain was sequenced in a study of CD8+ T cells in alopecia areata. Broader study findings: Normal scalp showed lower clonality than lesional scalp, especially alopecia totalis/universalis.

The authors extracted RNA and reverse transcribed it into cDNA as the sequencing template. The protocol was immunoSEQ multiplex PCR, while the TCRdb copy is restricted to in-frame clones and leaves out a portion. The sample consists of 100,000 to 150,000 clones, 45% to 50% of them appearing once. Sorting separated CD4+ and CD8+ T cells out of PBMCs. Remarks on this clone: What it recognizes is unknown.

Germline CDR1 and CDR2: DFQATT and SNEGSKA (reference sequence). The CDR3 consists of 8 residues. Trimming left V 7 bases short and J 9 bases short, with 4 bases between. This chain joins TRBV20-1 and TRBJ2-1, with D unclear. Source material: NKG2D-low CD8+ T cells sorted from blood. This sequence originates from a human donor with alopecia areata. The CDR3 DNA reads TGCAGTGTCGGTGAGCAGTTCTTC. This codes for CSVGEQFF.